This TCR beta chain was recovered during a study of regulatory T cells in long-lasting Graves disease (dated by TCRdb to the early 2020s). Looking at the study overall: Antithyroid drugs had been taken for less than 3 months by newly diagnosed Graves' disease patients. A total of around 35 samples underwent TCR sequencing, from around 13 patients with persistent Graves' disease and some 20 patients with newly diagnosed Graves' disease. Persistent Graves' disease patients were compared with newly diagnosed Graves' disease patients by peripheral blood TCR sequencing and RNA sequencing. The study took place in China and was registered as a clinical trial. The investigation overall reported the following: A larger number of public clonotypes was shared among persistent patients (fewer than 3,000) than among newly diagnosed patients (approximately 1,000). Lower TCR Shannon entropy and fewer highly expanded clones were observed in persistent Graves' disease patients than in newly diagnosed patients, which suggested clonal expansion. Sequencing and analysis were limited to the TCR beta chain. Peripheral blood alone was examined, since thyroid tissue, which constituted the primary lesion, could not be accessed. TRBV28, TRBJ1-2 and TRBJ2-5 were preferentially used in persistent disease, while TRBV20-1 and TRBJ2-1 were favored in newly diagnosed disease. As a limitation, the authors acknowledged that the small sample size may reduce accuracy.

What the time point label conveys for this sample: newly diagnosed GD, antithyroid drugs for less than 3 months. For both TCR sequencing and RNA sequencing, RNA was extracted from PBMCs using TRIzol. Graves' disease was diagnosed according to American Thyroid Association guidelines. The patients came from an endocrinology department in Xi'an, China. Each patient gave 7.5 to 10 milliliters of peripheral blood, collected in an EDTA anticoagulant tube. Ficoll Paque Plus density gradient separation was used to isolate PBMCs, and no further T cell sorting was done. An Agilent 2100 Bioanalyzer and agarose gel were used to check RNA quality, and a NanoDrop 2000 was used to measure RNA concentration. This clonotype was picked up many times. Its antigen is not yet known. Base quality data are lacking; no much larger clone is found one base away. The library came from multiplex PCR. Sequencer: Illumina HiSeq 4000. To build TCR beta libraries, CDR3 regions were amplified by Arm-PCR using iRepertoire HTBI primers. Before sequencing, the PCR products went through gel purification. Regarding the original processing steps: Gene usage analysis of CDR3 amino acid clonotypes used the 60 to 80 TRBV and more than 13 TRBJ segments found across samples. Filtered high-quality paired reads were merged into contigs using COPE and FqMerger. BLAST was used to align contigs to the IMGT TRBV, TRBD and TRBJ reference genes, and CDR3 was defined following IMGT. Any clonotype with a frequency above 0.1% was counted as a highly expanded clone. Repertoire diversity was measured by Shannon entropy, and V-J evenness by the Gini coefficient. Clonotypes shared by more than one individual were considered public. TCRdb passed the public sequencing reads through fastp at Q25 and MiXCR, retaining productive beta sequences. Identical CDR3 proteins give one entry, which carries the most common genes and DNA. The V and J calls and clone size come from TCRdb's table, not from the authors' own analysis. The sample records fewer than 450,000 distinct CDR3 sequences, about 15% of which are singletons. The ten largest clones represent approximately 7.8% of the sample.

V is pared back by 1 base and J by 6 bases, with 17 bases lying between the germline termini. CDR1 and CDR2 were assigned from the germline V gene as SGHDT and YYEEEE. From cysteine to phenylalanine, the CDR3 is 15 amino acids long. Only the CDR3 part of the read is kept: 45 bases, read in frame from the first base. The sample was also linked to a second study, of T cells in Graves' hyperthyroidism and ophthalmopathy. Per that second paper: Stable Graves' hyperthyroidism was defined as the absence of progression to ophthalmopathy over 18 months of follow-up. Hyperthyroidism patients were newly diagnosed, with disease duration under 2 months, and aged 18 to 65 years. Any patient with an uncontrolled infection, another autoimmune disease, pregnancy or lactation was excluded. Diagnoses were established on the basis of clinical symptoms, serum thyroxine and TRAb, thyroid ultrasound, and orbital computed tomography. The TCR CDR3 was subjected to a first round of RT-PCR using the HTBI primer set and the Qiagen OneStep RT-PCR kit. Blood samples also contained most of the expanded thyroid clonotypes (frequency above 0.001), which suggests that blood repertoires may reflect thyroid immune responses. Ophthalmopathy was separated from stable hyperthyroidism by a 13 V-J signature model, with approximately 89% sensitivity and 81% to 82% specificity obtained in cross-validation and 80%/75% obtained in testing. In validation, the model predicted progression to ophthalmopathy a median of approximately 6.6 months before onset, with about 70% sensitivity and nearly 75% specificity. A discovery cohort of around 98 patients, approximately 45 with Graves' ophthalmopathy and over 55 with stable Graves' hyperthyroidism, was used to find distinguishing TCR V-J signatures. Prospective prediction of ophthalmopathy was tested in an independent validation cohort of fewer than 20 hyperthyroidism patients and some 17 patients who later progressed to ophthalmopathy. The roughly 94 discovery patients were randomly divided into training and test sets at a 7:3 ratio. In about 6 Graves' hyperthyroidism patients, the study also compared T-cell repertoires from thyroid tissue with T-cell repertoires from blood. Once sampling was done, hyperthyroidism patients were given methimazole at a starting dose of 30 mg daily, whereas ophthalmopathy patients were given high-dose intravenous methylprednisolone. Libraries were constructed in a second round of multiplex PCR, after which size selection and purification were carried out. Sequencing of the libraries was done on an Illumina HiSeq2000 using paired-end 100 bp reads. SOAPnuke was used to process the raw data, removing reads that contained adapters or uncalled bases, had a mean Phred below 15, or lacked an exact match to the constant primer or identifier. High-quality paired reads were merged using COPE v1.2.5, and each unique nucleotide sequence was defined as a clonotype. Clonotypes were aligned to IMGT TRBV, TRBD and TRBJ reference segments using MiTCR v1.1. Analysis was restricted to V-J combinations with a frequency above 0.0001, which covered 99% to 99.2% of repertoires. The TCS score was defined as the ratio of F50 (clonal expansion) to E x V (chaos), calculated using BLOSUM62-based TCRdist between CDR3 peptides within each V-J. Welch's t-statistics and random forest reduced several hundred V-J features to 10 to 15, which were used in a naive Bayes classifier (R e1071). Sample size was not statistically predetermined, and blinding of investigators to group allocation was not performed. The paper reports TCR Vbeta CDR3 sequencing of fewer than 150 peripheral blood samples: 43 ophthalmopathy, roughly 80 hyperthyroidism and some 17 progressor patients.

This sample comprised peripheral blood mononuclear cells (PBMCs), obtained at new diagnosis, from a patient treated with antithyroid drugs. The chain joins TRBV5-6 to TRBJ2-7, with TRBD1 perhaps the D gene, on 6 matching bases. This clonotype originated in a woman between 35 and 50 years old with Graves disease. Donor details come from another sample of the same person, matched by shared clones. The nucleotides are TGTGCCAGCAGCTTGATTGGGCAGGGGAGTGGCGAGCAGTACTTC. Its translation is CASSLIGQGSGEQYF.